Each of the 28 T cell receptor beta chains below was sequenced from the same sample in a study of T cells expressing NK-cell markers. TCRdb re-called the 5' RACE reads, yielding one record per CDR3 amino acid sequence without DNA. This sample contains some 140,000 distinct CDR3 sequences. Sequenced input: blood T cells: a sorted CD56 or NKG2C T cell subset, CD4+ or CD8+ T cells, or bulk PBMC T cells (not recorded which). Receptors were obtained from a woman in her 50s in good health.

This rearrangement joins TRBV6-5 to TRBJ1-1; the D call of TRBD1 rests on TCRdb alone, since no DNA is present to check it. This CDR3 has 17 amino acids. Germline V gene data show CDR1 as MNHEY and CDR2 as SVGAGI. This chain's CDR3 is CASSYLTGGVLNTEAFF.

This chain joins TRBV27 and TRBJ2-5; the TRBD1 assignment by TCRdb is unverifiable without DNA. The CDR3 covers 20 residues. The germline V gene has CDR1 MNHEY and CDR2 SMNVEV (reference sequence). This CDR3 reads CASSLRPPGTGWTPEETQYF.

The chain combines TRBV14 with TRBJ2-4; with no DNA, the TCRdb D assignment of TRBD2 cannot be verified. The CDR3 has 12 amino acids. Germline V gene sequence: CDR1 SGHDN, CDR2 FVKESK. CDR3 sequence reads: CATVSPPGIQYF. The whole variable domain, remainder taken from reference TRBV14 and TRBJ2-4, is EAGVTQFPSHSVIEKGQTVTLRCDPISGHDNLYWYRRVMGKEIKFLLHFVKESKQDESGMPNNRFLAERTGGTYSTLKVQPAELEDSGVYFCATVSPPGIQYFGAGTRLSVL.

V usage is TRBV2 and J usage is TRBJ2-7; TCRdb indicates TRBD1, and absent DNA this call remains unverified. Per germline, CDR1 SNHLY and CDR2 FYNNEI. The CDR3 length is 15 residues. The CDR3 loop reads CASTIGALWEYEQYF.

V is TRBV7-9 and J is TRBJ2-5; TCRdb outputs TRBD1, but without DNA this stays unchecked. Germline CDR1 and CDR2: SEHNR and FQNEAQ (reference sequence). The CDR3 contains 15 residues. This CDR3 is CASSSLDRWGETQYF.

This chain connects TRBV4-2 to TRBJ2-1; TCRdb's D call, TRBD2, is unchecked because there is no DNA. Germline CDR1 and CDR2: LGHNA and YNFKEQ. The CDR3 runs to 19 residues. CDR3 residues: CASSQVTPRLAGEGNEQFF.

The CDR3: CASNKPAGFTDSGNTIYF. The chain uses TRBV12-3 or TRBV12-4 and TRBJ1-3. CDR3 length equals 18 residues.

V and J are TRBV9 and TRBJ2-1. Germline CDR1 SGDLS, CDR2 YYNGEE. This CDR3 comprises 11 residues. CDR3 sequence reads: CASSVASEQFF.

The chain has TRBV25-1 and TRBJ2-1; TCRdb's assignment of TRBD1 cannot be checked, as there is no DNA. The CDR3 spans 14 residues. The V gene's germline CDR1 is MGHDK and CDR2 SYGVNS. The CDR3 sequence is CASSDFSPGNEQFF.

This rearrangement joins TRBV7-9 to TRBJ1-2; TCRdb reports TRBD1, a call that lacks DNA to check it against. The CDR3 extends over 16 amino acids. Germline loops: CDR1 SEHNR, CDR2 FQNEAQ (reference sequence). CDR3: CASSLSGTGDNYGYTF.

V usage is TRBV6-5 and J usage is TRBJ2-2; TCRdb selects TRBD2, and the lack of DNA leaves this call unchecked. This CDR3 region has 15 residues. From germline, CDR1 is MNHEY and CDR2 SVGAGI. The CDR3 here is CASSVGTSDSGELFF.

The rearrangement uses TRBV5-1 and TRBJ1-1; TCRdb returns TRBD1, unconfirmable since there is no DNA. This CDR3 spans 14 amino acids. Germline V gene lookup returns CDR1 SGHRS and CDR2 YFSETQ. This CDR3 reads CASSLAGGNTEAFF.

The chain links TRBV25-1 to TRBJ1-2; lacking DNA, the TRBD1 call made by TCRdb goes unchecked. Germline CDR1 is MGHDK and CDR2 is SYGVNS. CDR3 length equals 15 residues. CDR3 amino acids: CASSDPRQGAYGYTF.

The V gene is TRBV10-2, the J gene TRBJ2-5. Per germline, CDR1 WSHSY and CDR2 SAAADI. There are 15 residues in the CDR3. CDR3 sequence reads: CASSEFDGLLETQYF.

This chain connects TRBV6-4 to TRBJ1-1. The V gene's germline CDR1 is MRHNA and CDR2 SNTAGT. CDR3 size: 13 residues. This CDR3 is CASSDSTGTEAFF.

V usage is TRBV19 and J usage is TRBJ2-1; no DNA is available, so the TRBD2 call from TCRdb remains unchecked. Germline V lookup: CDR1 LNHDA, CDR2 SQIVND (reference sequence). There are 17 residues in the CDR3. The CDR3: CASSTRPGGLGDNEQFF.

This sequence joins TRBV5-1 and TRBJ1-3; as DNA is missing, the TRBD1 call by TCRdb cannot be tested. This CDR3 comprises 15 residues. Looked up from germline, CDR1 is SGHRS and CDR2 is YFSETQ. This CDR3 is CASSIGGEVGNTIYF.

The chain links TRBV3-1 to TRBJ1-1; TCRdb outputs TRBD1, but without DNA this stays unchecked. The CDR3 runs 15 residues. The germline gives CDR1 LGHDT, CDR2 YNNKEL (reference sequence). Here the CDR3 reads CASSQGADRSTEAFF.

The genes are TRBV5-1 and TRBJ1-1; TCRdb selects TRBD1, and the lack of DNA leaves this call unchecked. CDR1 and CDR2 (germline): SGHRS, YFSETQ. The CDR3 consists of 14 residues. CDR3: CASSLGQVGTEAFF.

The rearrangement joins TRBV27 to TRBJ2-1; TCRdb's assignment of TRBD2 cannot be checked, as there is no DNA. CDR1 is MNHEY, CDR2 SMNVEV, per germline (reference sequence). The CDR3 has 15 amino acids. The CDR3 spells CASRPNSGFYNEQFF.

The chain is built from TRBV20-1 and TRBJ1-2; TCRdb picks TRBD1, but there is no DNA to check that call. Germline CDR1 reads DFQATT; CDR2 reads SNEGSKA (reference sequence). This CDR3 is built from 14 residues. CDR3 amino acids: CSAHYSGTGYGYTF.

The chain couples TRBV25-1 to TRBJ1-2. The CDR3 has 12 residues. The germline gives CDR1 MGHDK, CDR2 SYGVNS. The CDR3 sequence: CASNVWWWFYTF.

The genes are TRBV12-3 or TRBV12-4 and TRBJ1-5. The CDR3 length is 15 residues. The CDR3 protein is CASSPGWALNQPQHF.

This sequence joins TRBV30 and TRBJ2-1; TCRdb designates TRBD2, a call that cannot be tested without DNA. Germline loops: CDR1 GTSNPN, CDR2 SVGIG (reference sequence). The length of the CDR3 is 16 residues. CDR3 residues: CAWSRPLAGIYNEQFF.

The chain joins TRBV24-1 to TRBJ2-3. Germline V lookup: CDR1 KGHDR, CDR2 SFDVKD. There are 17 residues in the CDR3. The CDR3 here is CATSDLWGADDTDTQYF.

V and J are TRBV7-9 and TRBJ1-1; the TRBD1 assignment by TCRdb is unverifiable without DNA. This CDR3 is 16 amino acids long. CDR1 and CDR2 from the germline V gene are SEHNR and FQNEAQ (reference sequence). Here the CDR3 reads CASSPDILPWNTEAFF.

The CDR3 reads CATSDPPTEQFF. This chain joins TRBV24-1 and TRBJ2-1; TCRdb proposes TRBD1, but this gene call is untestable without DNA. Germline loops: CDR1 KGHDR, CDR2 SFDVKD. CDR3 size: 12 residues.

The V call is TRBV7-8, the J call TRBJ1-5. This CDR3 comprises 14 residues. Germline V gives CDR1 SGHVS, CDR2 FQNEAQ. CDR3 in amino acids: CASSLERESQPQHF.